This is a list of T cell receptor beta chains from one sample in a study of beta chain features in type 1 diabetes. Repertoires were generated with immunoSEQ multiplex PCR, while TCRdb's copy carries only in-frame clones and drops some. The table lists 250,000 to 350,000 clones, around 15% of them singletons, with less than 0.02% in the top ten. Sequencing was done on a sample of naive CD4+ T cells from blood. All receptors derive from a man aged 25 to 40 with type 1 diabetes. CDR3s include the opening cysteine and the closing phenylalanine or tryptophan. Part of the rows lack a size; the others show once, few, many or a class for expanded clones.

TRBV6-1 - CASSDAGVSTEAFF
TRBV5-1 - CASSLAGVYGYTF
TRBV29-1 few CSVAPLSSYNEQFF
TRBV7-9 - CASLGNEQFF
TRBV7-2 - CASSRRVQETQYF
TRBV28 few CASVNRGSNTEAFF
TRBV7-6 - CASSFQGGSGNTIYF
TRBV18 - CASSPPGSGKAIEQYF
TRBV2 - CASSGTGRGYTF
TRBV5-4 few CASSYTGANVLTF
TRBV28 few CATTSTGGGLYFTGELFF
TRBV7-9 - CASSFGRSKTGELFF
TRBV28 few CASSSLSSSGISYEQYF
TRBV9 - CASSPETGGEKLFF
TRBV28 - CASSQGNYGYTF
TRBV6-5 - CASSRQGGSEQYF
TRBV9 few CASSVLGTANTGELFF
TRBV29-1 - CSVRTVEAFF
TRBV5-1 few CASSLLDGSTDTQYF
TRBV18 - CASSPPVQANYGYTF
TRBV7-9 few CASSRLIGTSGYNEQFF
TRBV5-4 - CASTRDSGNTEAFF